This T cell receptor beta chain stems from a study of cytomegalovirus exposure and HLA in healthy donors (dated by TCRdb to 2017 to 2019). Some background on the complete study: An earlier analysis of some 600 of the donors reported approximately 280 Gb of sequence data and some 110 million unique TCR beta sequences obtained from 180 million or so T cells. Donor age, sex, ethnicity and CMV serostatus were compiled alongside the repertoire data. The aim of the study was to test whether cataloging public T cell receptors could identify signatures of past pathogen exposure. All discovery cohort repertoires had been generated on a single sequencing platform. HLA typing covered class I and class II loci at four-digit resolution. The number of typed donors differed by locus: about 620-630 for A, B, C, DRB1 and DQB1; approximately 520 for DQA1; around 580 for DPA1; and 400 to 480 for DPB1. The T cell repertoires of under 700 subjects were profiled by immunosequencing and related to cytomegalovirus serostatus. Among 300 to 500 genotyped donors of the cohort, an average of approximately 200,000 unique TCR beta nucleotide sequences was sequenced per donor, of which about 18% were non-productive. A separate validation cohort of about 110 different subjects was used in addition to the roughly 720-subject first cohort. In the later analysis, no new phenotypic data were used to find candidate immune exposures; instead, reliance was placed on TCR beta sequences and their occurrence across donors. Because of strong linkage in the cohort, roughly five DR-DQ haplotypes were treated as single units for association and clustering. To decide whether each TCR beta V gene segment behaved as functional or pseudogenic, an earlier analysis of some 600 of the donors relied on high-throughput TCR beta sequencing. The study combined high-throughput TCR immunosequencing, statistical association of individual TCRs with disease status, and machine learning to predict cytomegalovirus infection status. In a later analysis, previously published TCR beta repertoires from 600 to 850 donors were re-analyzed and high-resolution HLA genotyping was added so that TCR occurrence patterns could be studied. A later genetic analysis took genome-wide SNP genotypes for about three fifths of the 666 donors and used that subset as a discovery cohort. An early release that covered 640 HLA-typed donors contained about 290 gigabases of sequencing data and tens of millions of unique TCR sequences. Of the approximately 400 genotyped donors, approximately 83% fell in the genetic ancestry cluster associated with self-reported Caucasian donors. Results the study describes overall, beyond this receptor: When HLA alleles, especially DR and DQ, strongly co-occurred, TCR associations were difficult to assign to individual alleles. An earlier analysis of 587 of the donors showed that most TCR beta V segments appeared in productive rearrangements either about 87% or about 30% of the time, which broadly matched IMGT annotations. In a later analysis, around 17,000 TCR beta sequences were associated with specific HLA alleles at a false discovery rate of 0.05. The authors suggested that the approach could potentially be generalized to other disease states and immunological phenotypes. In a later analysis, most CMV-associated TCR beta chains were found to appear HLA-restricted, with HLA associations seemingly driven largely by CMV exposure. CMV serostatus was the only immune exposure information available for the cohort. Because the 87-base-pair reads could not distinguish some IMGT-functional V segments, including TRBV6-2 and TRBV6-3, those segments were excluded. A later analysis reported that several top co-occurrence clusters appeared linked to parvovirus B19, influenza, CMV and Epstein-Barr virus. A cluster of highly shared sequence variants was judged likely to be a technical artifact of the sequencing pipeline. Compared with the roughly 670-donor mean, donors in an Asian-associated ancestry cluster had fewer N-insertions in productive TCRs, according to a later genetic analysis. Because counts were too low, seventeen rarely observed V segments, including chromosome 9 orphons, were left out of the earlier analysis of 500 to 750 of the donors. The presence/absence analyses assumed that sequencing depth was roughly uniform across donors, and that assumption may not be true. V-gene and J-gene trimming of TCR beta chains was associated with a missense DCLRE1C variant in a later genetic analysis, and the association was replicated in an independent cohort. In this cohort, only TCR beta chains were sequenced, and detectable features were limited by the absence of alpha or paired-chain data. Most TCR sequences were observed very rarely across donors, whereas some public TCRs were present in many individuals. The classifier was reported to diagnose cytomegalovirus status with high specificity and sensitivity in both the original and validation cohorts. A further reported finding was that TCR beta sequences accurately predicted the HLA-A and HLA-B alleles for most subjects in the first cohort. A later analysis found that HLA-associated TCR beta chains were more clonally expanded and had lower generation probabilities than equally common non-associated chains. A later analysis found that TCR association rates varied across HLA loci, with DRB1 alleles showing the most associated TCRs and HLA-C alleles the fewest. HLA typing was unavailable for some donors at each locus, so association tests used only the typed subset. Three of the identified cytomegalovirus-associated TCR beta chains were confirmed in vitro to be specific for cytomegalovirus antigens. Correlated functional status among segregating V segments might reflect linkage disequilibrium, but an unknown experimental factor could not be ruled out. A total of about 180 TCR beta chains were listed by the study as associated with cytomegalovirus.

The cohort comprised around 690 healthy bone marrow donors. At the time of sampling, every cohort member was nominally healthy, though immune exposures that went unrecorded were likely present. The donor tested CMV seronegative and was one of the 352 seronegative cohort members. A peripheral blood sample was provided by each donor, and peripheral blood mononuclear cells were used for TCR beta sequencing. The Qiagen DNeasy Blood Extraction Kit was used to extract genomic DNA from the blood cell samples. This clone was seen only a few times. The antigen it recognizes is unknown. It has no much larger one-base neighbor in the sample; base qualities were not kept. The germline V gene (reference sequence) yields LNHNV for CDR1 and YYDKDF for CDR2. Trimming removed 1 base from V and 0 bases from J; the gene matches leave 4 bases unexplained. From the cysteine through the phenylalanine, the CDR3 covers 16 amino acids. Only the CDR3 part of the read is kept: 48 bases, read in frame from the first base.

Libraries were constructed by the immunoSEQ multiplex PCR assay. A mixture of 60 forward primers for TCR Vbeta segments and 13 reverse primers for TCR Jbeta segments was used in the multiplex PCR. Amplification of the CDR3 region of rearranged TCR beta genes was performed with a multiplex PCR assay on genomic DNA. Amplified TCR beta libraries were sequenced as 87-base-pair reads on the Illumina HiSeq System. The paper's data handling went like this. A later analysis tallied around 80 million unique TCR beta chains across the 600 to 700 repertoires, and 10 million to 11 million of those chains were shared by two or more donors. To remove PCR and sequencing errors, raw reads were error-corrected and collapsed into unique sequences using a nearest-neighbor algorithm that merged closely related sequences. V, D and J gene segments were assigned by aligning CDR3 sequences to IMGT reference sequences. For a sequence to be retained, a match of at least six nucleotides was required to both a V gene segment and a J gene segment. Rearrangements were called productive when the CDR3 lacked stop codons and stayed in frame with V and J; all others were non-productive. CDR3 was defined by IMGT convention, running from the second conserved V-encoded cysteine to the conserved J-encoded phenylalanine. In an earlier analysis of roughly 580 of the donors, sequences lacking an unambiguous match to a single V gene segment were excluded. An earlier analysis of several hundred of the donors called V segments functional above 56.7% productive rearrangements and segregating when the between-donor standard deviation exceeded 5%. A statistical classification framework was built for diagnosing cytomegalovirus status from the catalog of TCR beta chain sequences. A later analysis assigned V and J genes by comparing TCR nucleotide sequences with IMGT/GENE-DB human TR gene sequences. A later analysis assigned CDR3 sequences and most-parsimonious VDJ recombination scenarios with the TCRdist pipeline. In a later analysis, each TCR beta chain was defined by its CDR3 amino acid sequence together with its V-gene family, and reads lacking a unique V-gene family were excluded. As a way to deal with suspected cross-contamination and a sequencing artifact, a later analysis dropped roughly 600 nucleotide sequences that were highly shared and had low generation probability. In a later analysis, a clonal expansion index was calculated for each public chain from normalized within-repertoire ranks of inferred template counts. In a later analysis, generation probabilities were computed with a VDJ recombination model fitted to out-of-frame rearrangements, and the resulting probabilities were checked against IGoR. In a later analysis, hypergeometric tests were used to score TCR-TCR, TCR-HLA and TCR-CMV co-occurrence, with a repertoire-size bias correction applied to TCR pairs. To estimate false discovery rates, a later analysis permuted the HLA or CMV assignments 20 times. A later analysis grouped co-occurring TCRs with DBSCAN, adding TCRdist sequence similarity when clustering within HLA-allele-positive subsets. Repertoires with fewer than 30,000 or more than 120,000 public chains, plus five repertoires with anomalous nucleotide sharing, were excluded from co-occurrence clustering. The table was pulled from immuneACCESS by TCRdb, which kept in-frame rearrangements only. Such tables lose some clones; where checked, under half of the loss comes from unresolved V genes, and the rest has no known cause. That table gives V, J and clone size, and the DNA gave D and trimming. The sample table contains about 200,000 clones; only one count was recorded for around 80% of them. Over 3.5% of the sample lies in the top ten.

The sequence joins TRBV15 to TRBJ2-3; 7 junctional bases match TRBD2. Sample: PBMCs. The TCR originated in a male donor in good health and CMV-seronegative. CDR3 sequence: CATSRARGGSTDTQYF. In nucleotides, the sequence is TGTGCCACCAGCAGAGCGCGGGGAGGGAGCACAGATACGCAGTATTTT.